Reported below is one TCR beta chain. The clone's antigen remains unknown. It has no much larger one-base neighbor in the sample; base qualities were not kept. CDR1 LGHNA and CDR2 YNFKEQ are derived from the germline V gene. V is clipped by 4 bases and J by 0 bases, and the sequence between their germline boundaries is 16 bases long. The CDR3 starts with the cysteine, ends with the phenylalanine, and has 16 residues. Of all the DNA, just the CDR3 is kept, 48 bases in frame from base 1. The intended sense of this specimen's time point label: week 35, safety follow-up. A 20-mer mutant IDH1 peptide at 300 micrograms in Montanide made up each vaccine dose, which was injected subcutaneously together with topical imiquimod. Across visits V03 through V10, patients got a total of eight vaccinations, given in weeks 1, 3, 5, 7, 11, 15, 19 and 23. Newly diagnosed WHO grade 3 or 4 IDH1-mutant astrocytomas showing loss of nuclear ATRX were present in the donors. The samples were drawn from NOA16, a multicentre, single-arm, open-label phase I trial in Germany that tested a mutant IDH1 peptide vaccine in humans for the first time. Genomic DNA for TCRB sequencing was extracted from EDTA blood using the DNeasy Blood and Tissue Kit.

The record originates from a study of a mutant IDH1 vaccine in newly diagnosed glioma (dated by TCRdb to 2020 to 2022). With regard to the full study: Vaccination started 4-6 weeks after radiotherapy alone, or was given together with temozolomide cycles in the groups whose treatment included chemotherapy. Before enrollment, most patients had been given radiochemotherapy with temozolomide as standard therapy, while the rest had received either radiotherapy alone or temozolomide alone. For exploratory analyses, roughly 25 treated patients had longitudinal TCRB deep sequencing done wherever samples were available. Of the roughly 32 patients who were treated, approximately 62% were male and 37.5% were female, and the mean age was around 40 years. The week-35 safety follow-up took place at visit V12, and the week-47 end of study took place at visit V13. Peripheral blood samples were drawn at six visits, namely V03 (baseline), V05, V07, V10, V12 and V13. Paper-wide results and their limitations: Vaccine-induced immune responses across multiple MHC alleles were detected in over 80% of patients. Availability determined which PBMC samples were chosen for TCRB deep sequencing. The authors noted that analyses of patient blood samples could not be reproduced because of sample limitations. No apparent relationship was observed between pseudoprogression and alterations in the top peripheral T cell clonotypes detected by TCRB sequencing.

Library method: the immunoSEQ multiplex PCR assay. The hsTCRB Kit was used according to the manufacturer's protocol to amplify rearranged TCR beta chain sequences. TCRB libraries were sequenced on an Illumina MiSeq. The published analysis was carried out like this. Demultiplexing, trimming and gene mapping were performed with the kit vendor's proprietary platform. The table was pulled from immuneACCESS by TCRdb, which kept in-frame rearrangements only. Such tables lose some clones; where checked, under half of the loss comes from unresolved V genes, and the rest has no known cause. V and J calls and clone size are those listed in that table; D and trimming were worked out from the DNA. Present in this sample are tens of thousands of clones, roughly 80% of which were seen just once. Around 4.1% of the sample belongs to the ten largest clones.

The receptor's source is a woman aged 18-35 years with glioma. The source material was PBMCs, sampled from a glioma patient whose treatment included an IDH1 peptide vaccine. The receptor chain draws on TRBV4-2 and TRBJ2-7, with TRBD2 tentatively as D gene (7 bases match). The CDR3 protein: CASSPLRGRASYEQYF. The DNA sequence is as follows: TGTGCCAGCAGCCCACTTAGGGGGAGGGCCTCCTACGAGCAGTACTTC.